This is a list of T cell receptor beta chains from one sample in a study of T cells in Graves' hyperthyroidism and ophthalmopathy. From the multiplex PCR reads, TCRdb called clonotypes with MiXCR, one entry per CDR3 protein. The sample carries 550,000 to 600,000 distinct CDR3 sequences, approximately 14% recorded once. Source material: blood. These receptors were taken from a woman between 18 and 29 years old with Graves' ophthalmopathy. The CDR3 runs from the conserved cysteine through the conserved F or W. Each record gives: V gene, CDR3 protein.

v_gene: TRBV20-1; CDR3aa: CSAPGLAGVGPSTDTQYF
v_gene: TRBV25-1; CDR3aa: CASSEWNTEAFF
v_gene: TRBV7-3; CDR3aa: CASSLSRAHEQYF
v_gene: TRBV12-3/TRBV12-4; CDR3aa: CASSYDTQETQYF
v_gene: TRBV9; CDR3aa: CASSYTLASTDTQYF
v_gene: TRBV13; CDR3aa: CASSFSGRTPYNEQFF
v_gene: TRBV7-8; CDR3aa: CASSSLQTGTEKNIQYF
v_gene: TRBV28; CDR3aa: CASSSGGTDTQYF
v_gene: TRBV2; CDR3aa: CASSADPGSSYEQYF
v_gene: TRBV7-2; CDR3aa: CASSLGGLAGFAGELFF
v_gene: TRBV27; CDR3aa: CASSLRGDRGEKLFF
v_gene: TRBV19; CDR3aa: CASSLMTGEVTEAFF
v_gene: TRBV5-1; CDR3aa: CASSFYGGTEAFF
v_gene: TRBV7-9; CDR3aa: CASSLRVGQDGYSNQPQHF
v_gene: TRBV28; CDR3aa: CASSLYYLPGEQYF
v_gene: TRBV20-1; CDR3aa: CSAKSGREASTDTQYF
v_gene: TRBV3-1; CDR3aa: CASSQERGNSPLHF
v_gene: TRBV20-1; CDR3aa: CSARQSELGEIHYNEQFF
v_gene: TRBV12-3/TRBV12-4; CDR3aa: CASSFPKRGTDTGELFF
v_gene: TRBV5-8; CDR3aa: CASSRTQGAGDTQYF
v_gene: TRBV6-1; CDR3aa: CASSIRDRLLSSGANVLTF
v_gene: TRBV20-1; CDR3aa: CSARSGRIYNEQFF
v_gene: TRBV20-1; CDR3aa: CSARDEQGLGNQPQHF
v_gene: TRBV4-2; CDR3aa: CASSPASTGGETQYF
v_gene: TRBV7-9; CDR3aa: CASIEIRGVGEQFF